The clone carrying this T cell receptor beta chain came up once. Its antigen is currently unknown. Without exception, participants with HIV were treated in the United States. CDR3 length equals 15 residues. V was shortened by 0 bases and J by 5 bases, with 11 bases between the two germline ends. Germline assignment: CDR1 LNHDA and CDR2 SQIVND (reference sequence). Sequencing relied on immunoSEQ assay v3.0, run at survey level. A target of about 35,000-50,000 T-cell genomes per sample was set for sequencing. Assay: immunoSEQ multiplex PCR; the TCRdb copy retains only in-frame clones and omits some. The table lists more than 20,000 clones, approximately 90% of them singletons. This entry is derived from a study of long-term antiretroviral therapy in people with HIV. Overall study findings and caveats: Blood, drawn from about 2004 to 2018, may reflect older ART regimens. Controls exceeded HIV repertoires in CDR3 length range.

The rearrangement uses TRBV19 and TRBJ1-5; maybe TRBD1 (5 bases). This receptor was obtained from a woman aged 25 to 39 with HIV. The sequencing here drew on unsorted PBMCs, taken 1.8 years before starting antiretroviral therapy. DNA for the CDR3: TGTGCCAGTAGTATAGACAGGGTAGGGGATCAGCCCCAGCATTTT. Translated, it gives CASSIDRVGDQPQHF. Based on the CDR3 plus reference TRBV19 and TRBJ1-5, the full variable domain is DGGITQSPKYLFRKEGQNVTLSCEQNLNHDAMYWYRQDPGQGLRLIYYSQIVNDFQKGDIAEGYSVSREKKESFPLTVTSAQKNPTAFYLCASSIDRVGDQPQHFGDGTRLSIL.